These 27 T cell receptor beta chains were all obtained from the same sample, sequenced in a study of Ad26.COV2.S vaccination and SARS-CoV-2 variants. Some clones are missing from TCRdb's copy, which holds only in-frame ones; the method was immunoSEQ multiplex PCR. The sample includes just under 250,000 clones, around nine tenths of them seen just once. The sample's treatment: some 19 received Ad26.COV2.S at low or high dose, single or two shots; several received placebo; per-sample allocation not given. Sample collection was performed on day 63 after the first vaccine or placebo injection. The source was peripheral blood, collected in a trial of Ad26.COV2.S vaccine versus placebo. These TCRs come from a person between 18 and 65 years old who received the Ad26.COV2.S COVID-19 vaccine or a placebo.

In its sample, this clone was seen once. V and J are TRBV5-4 and TRBJ2-1, with TRBD1 matching over 7 bases. The CDR3 is made up of 18 amino acids. Germline trimming cut 1 base from V and 4 bases from J; bases unmatched to any gene: 14. Germline CDR1 reads SGHNT; CDR2 reads YYREEE (reference sequence). The CDR3 sequence is CASSLLGGGGLHYNEQFF. CDR3 nucleotide sequence: TGTGCCAGCAGCTTGCTAGGGGGCGGCGGGCTCCATTACAATGAGCAGTTCTTC.

The chain links TRBV24-1 to TRBJ1-2; 10 bases map to TRBD1. J lost 7 bases, V lost 9 bases, and 7 bases had no gene match. The germline V gene has CDR1 KGHDR and CDR2 SFDVKD. This CDR3 region has 13 residues. This CDR3 reads CATGKTGGLGYTF. In nucleotides, the CDR3 is TGTGCCACCGGGAAGACAGGGGGCCTTGGCTACACCTTC.

The V gene is TRBV28, the J gene TRBJ2-5, with 11 bases lining up with TRBD1. The length of the CDR3 is 17 residues. J was trimmed by 6 bases and V by 3 bases; bases with no gene match: 12. Germline lookup yields CDR1 MDHEN and CDR2 SYDVKM. CDR3 sequence: CASSFPQRDRGRKTQYF. The CDR3 bases are TGTGCCAGCAGTTTTCCCCAGAGGGACAGGGGGAGAAAGACCCAGTACTTC.

The V and J genes are TRBV15 and TRBJ2-1, with 7 positions matching TRBD1. J gave up 7 bases and V 0 bases, and 12 bases lay outside the gene matches. The germline V gene has CDR1 LNHNV and CDR2 YYDKDF (reference sequence). The CDR3 sequence is 17 residues long. The CDR3 sequence is CATSRDISTGVSNEQFF. In nucleotides, the CDR3 is TGTGCCACCAGCAGAGATATCAGTACAGGGGTATCGAATGAGCAGTTCTTC.

The chain employs TRBV7-2 and TRBJ2-6; D is unclear. The V and J ends lost 3 bases and 4 bases respectively, with 10 bases between them. The CDR3 has 15 residues. CDR1 and CDR2 (germline): SGHTA, FQGNSA. The CDR3 spells CASSFYSVGANVLTF. CDR3 nucleotide sequence: TGTGCCAGCAGCTTTTATAGTGTGGGGGCCAACGTCCTGACTTTC.

The chain combines TRBV5-5 with TRBJ2-7; no firm D call. The CDR3 totals 16 residues. The V end lost 0 bases, the J end lost 0 bases, and 13 bases lay between the germline ends. CDR1 is SGHKS, CDR2 YYEKEE, per germline (reference sequence). The CDR3 DNA sequence: TGTGCCAGCAGCTTGGGGCCATCCCCGATCTCCTACGAGCAGTACTTC. Translating it yields CASSLGPSPISYEQYF. Full variable domain (outside the CDR3, taken from reference TRBV5-5 and TRBJ2-7): DAGVTQSPTHLIKTRGQQVTLRCSPISGHKSVSWYQQVLGQGPQFIFQYYEKEERGRGNFPDRFSARQFPNYSSELNVNALLLGDSALYLCASSLGPSPISYEQYFGPGTRLTVT.

The chain combines TRBV10-3 with TRBJ2-6; D is uncertain. CDR3 length: 15 amino acids. Germline-derived CDR1 and CDR2 are ENHRY and SYGVKD. V was clipped by 3 bases and J by 0 bases, with 6 bases between them. The DNA of the CDR3 is TGTGCCATCAGTGACAGAGCCTCTGGGGCCAACGTCCTGACTTTC. This codes for CAISDRASGANVLTF.

The count of this clone is one. The chain carries TRBV10-1 and TRBJ2-3, with D tentatively TRBD2 (7 bases). The ends were cut back, 11 bases at V and 5 bases at J, with 23 bases in the middle. This CDR3 comprises 15 residues. The V gene's germline CDR1 is WNHNN and CDR2 SYGVQD (reference sequence). The DNA for the CDR3 is TGCGCCGAAAGACGGGGGGCGAAGGAGAAAGATACGCAGTATTTT. Amino acids: CAERRGAKEKDTQYF.

This clone has just one count. The V gene is TRBV9, the J gene TRBJ2-1; D is possibly TRBD2 (6 bases). The V gene lost 4 bases and the J gene lost 0 bases, with 14 bases spanning the gap. CDR3 length: 16 residues. Germline loops: CDR1 SGDLS, CDR2 YYNGEE. CDR3 nucleotide sequence: TGTGCCAGCAGCCCGGGACTCGCCAGCTCCTACAATGAGCAGTTCTTC. Protein: CASSPGLASSYNEQFF.

This sequence joins TRBV7-2 and TRBJ2-1; D may be TRBD2 (6 bases). Trimming left V 0 bases short and J 4 bases short, with 10 bases between. CDR1 SGHTA and CDR2 FQGNSA come from the germline V gene. The CDR3 runs to 15 residues. CDR3 coding DNA: TGTGCCAGCAGCTTAGCGCCGGGACTTTACAATGAGCAGTTCTTC. As protein: CASSLAPGLYNEQFF.

This chain joins TRBV9 and TRBJ1-1; no firm D call. V lost 3 bases and J lost 1, with 7 bases in between. The CDR3 spans 13 residues. Germline V gives CDR1 SGDLS, CDR2 YYNGEE. CDR3 sequence (DNA): TGTGCCAGCAGCGCCCAGGCGAACACTGAAGCTTTCTTT. Its translation: CASSAQANTEAFF.

The chain couples TRBV7-3 to TRBJ2-3; 8 positions agree with TRBD2. J was trimmed by 2 bases and V by 1 base; bases with no gene match: 5. CDR3 length: 16 amino acids. Germline CDR1 and CDR2: SGHTA and FQGTGA. CDR3 sequence: CASSLMASGPTDTQYF. In DNA form, the CDR3 reads TGTGCCAGCAGCTTAATGGCTAGCGGGCCCACAGATACGCAGTATTTT.

The chain recombines TRBV6-5 with TRBJ1-5; no definite D call. CDR1 is MNHEY and CDR2 is SVGAGI in the germline V gene. Trimming took off 2 bases at V and 0 bases at J, with 8 bases between the two ends. The CDR3 extends over 15 amino acids. Written as DNA, the CDR3 is TGTGCCAGCAGTTACGGAGTATCTAGCAATCAGCCCCAGCATTTT. It codes for CASSYGVSSNQPQHF.

This rearrangement joins TRBV14 to TRBJ2-1; no reliable D call. The V gene's germline CDR1 is SGHDN and CDR2 FVKESK. V lost 0 bases and J 9 bases, leaving 12 bases between the germline ends. The CDR3 loop spans 14 amino acids. In DNA, the CDR3 is TGTGCCAGCAGCCAAGACCCTACCGTAAGTGAGCAGTTCTTC. It codes for CASSQDPTVSEQFF.

The chain links TRBV18 to TRBJ1-4; no clear D. V shed 6 bases and J shed 3 bases, with 11 bases lying between them. The CDR3 is 14 amino acids. Germline assignment: CDR1 KGHSH and CDR2 LQKENI. In DNA, the CDR3 is TGTGCCAGCTCCGCCGTGGGAGCTAATGAAAAACTGTTTTTT. It translates to CASSAVGANEKLFF. The full variable domain, its missing parts supplied by reference TRBV18 and TRBJ1-4, is NAGVMQNPRHLVRRRGQEARLRCSPMKGHSHVYWYRQLPEEGLKFMVYLQKENIIDESGMPKERFSAEFPKEGPSILRIQQVVRGDSAAYFCASSAVGANEKLFFGSGTQLSVL.

The chain employs TRBV19 and TRBJ1-2; possible D gene TRBD1, 6 bases. The CDR3 loop spans 14 amino acids. CDR1 is LNHDA, CDR2 SQIVND, per germline (reference sequence). V was pared by 8 bases and J by 4 bases, with 17 bases between. This CDR3 reads CASSGQPEAYGYTF. The DNA for the CDR3 is TGTGCCAGTTCCGGACAGCCCGAGGCCTATGGCTACACCTTC.

This clone is a singleton in its sample. This sequence joins TRBV28 and TRBJ1-2, with D perhaps TRBD1 (6 bases). The CDR3 totals 12 residues. Germline CDR1 MDHEN, CDR2 SYDVKM. Between the trimmed V and J ends, which lost 2 bases and 5 bases, there was a span of 6 bases. The CDR3 sequence is CASSLQGYGYTF. The CDR3 DNA reads as TGTGCCAGCAGTTTACAGGGGTATGGCTACACCTTC.

The chain combines TRBV19 with TRBJ1-1; TRBD1 matches at 7 bases. The V gene's germline CDR1 is LNHDA and CDR2 SQIVND (reference sequence). This CDR3 region has 15 residues. The V segment lost 3 bases and the J segment 2 bases; nucleotides outside the gene matches: 6. CDR3 protein: CASSIPDRVNTEAFF. The CDR3 nucleotides are TGTGCCAGTAGTATCCCCGACAGGGTTAACACTGAAGCTTTCTTT.

The chain uses TRBV7-9 and TRBJ2-3; D is uncertain. Deletions cut 2 bases from V and 6 bases from J, with 9 bases between. The CDR3 sequence is 13 residues long. Germline V gives CDR1 SEHNR, CDR2 FQNEAQ (reference sequence). CDR3 region: CASSLLNSDTQYF. The DNA of the CDR3 is TGTGCCAGCAGCTTATTAAATTCGGATACGCAGTATTTT.

The chain recombines TRBV12-3 or TRBV12-4 with TRBJ2-5; no firm D call. CDR3 length equals 12 residues. V lost 6 bases and J lost 4, with 9 bases in between. The CDR3 bases are TGTGCCAGCAGCCACTATGGAGAGACCCAGTACTTC. It encodes CASSHYGETQYF.

The V call is TRBV7-6, the J call TRBJ2-2; 10 bases map to TRBD2. Germline CDR1 SGHVS, CDR2 FNYEAQ. The V segment lost 5 bases and the J segment 5 bases; nucleotides outside the gene matches: 14. The length of the CDR3 is 18 residues. As DNA, the CDR3 is TGTGCCAGCAGCAAACGACTAGCGGGTCCTCTTATGACCGGGGAGCTGTTTTTT. Translated: CASSKRLAGPLMTGELFF.

This chain joins TRBV7-2 and TRBJ2-5; D is uncertain. Trimming removed 2 bases from V and 1 base from J, with 5 bases in between. This CDR3 has 13 amino acids. Germline assignment: CDR1 SGHTA and CDR2 FQGNSA. CDR3 in amino acids: CASSLHSQETQYF. CDR3 coding DNA: TGTGCCAGCAGCTTACATTCCCAAGAGACCCAGTACTTC.

This sequence joins TRBV9 and TRBJ1-3; TRBD1 matches 7 bases. Trimming cost V 3 bases and J 2 bases; bases outside gene matches: 5. This CDR3 is 15 amino acids long. Germline lookup yields CDR1 SGDLS and CDR2 YYNGEE. DNA for the CDR3: TGTGCCAGCAGCGCCTCGACAGGGACTGGAAACACCATATATTTT. It specifies CASSASTGTGNTIYF. Full variable domain (outside the CDR3, taken from reference TRBV9 and TRBJ1-3): DSGVTQTPKHLITATGQRVTLRCSPRSGDLSVYWYQQSLDQGLQFLIQYYNGEERAKGNILERFSAQQFPDLHSELNLSSLELGDSALYFCASSASTGTGNTIYFGEGSWLTVV.

V is TRBV13 and J is TRBJ1-4, with a weak D call TRBD1 (5 bases). The germline V gene encodes CDR1 PRHDT and CDR2 FYEKMQ (reference sequence). The CDR3 contains 14 residues. The V end lost 1 base, the J end lost 3 bases, and 6 bases lay between the germline ends. CDR3 protein: CASSLEGSNEKLFF. The CDR3, as DNA: TGTGCCAGCAGCTTAGAGGGGTCTAATGAAAAACTGTTTTTT.

The rearrangement uses TRBV5-5 and TRBJ2-7; 8 nucleotides align to TRBD1. Trimming cost V 2 bases and J 3 bases; bases outside gene matches: 7. The CDR3 has 15 amino acids. Germline V gene data show CDR1 as SGHKS and CDR2 as YYEKEE (reference sequence). CDR3 DNA sequence: TGTGCCAGCAGCTTCTCTTACAGGGGGTACTACGAGCAGTACTTC. Protein sequence: CASSFSYRGYYEQYF.

The CDR3 region is CASSQEFGEGAGNQPQHF. The CDR3 DNA reads as TGCGCCAGCAGCCAAGAGTTTGGTGAGGGGGCTGGTAATCAGCCCCAGCATTTT. The V gene is TRBV4-1, the J gene TRBJ1-5; TRBD1 matches at 7 bases. CDR3 size: 18 residues. Germline CDR1 reads MGHRA; CDR2 reads YSYEKL. Unmatched junction bases numbered 12, after V lost 0 bases and J lost 4 bases.

The CDR3 here is CASSLTGRVYEQYF. In DNA, the CDR3 is TGTGCCAGCAGTTTAACGGGTAGAGTCTACGAGCAGTACTTC. The chain combines TRBV28 with TRBJ2-7; D is ambiguous. The CDR3 extends over 14 amino acids. V lost 2 bases, J lost 3 bases, and 11 bases lay in between. The germline V gene encodes CDR1 MDHEN and CDR2 SYDVKM.